The subject of this entry is one TCR beta chain. Its specific antigen is unknown. Base qualities are missing; no much larger clone stands one base away. The data belong to a study of blood T cell repertoires in COVID-19 (dated by TCRdb to the early 2020s). Broadly, across the study: Samples from collaborators originated in the United States, Italy and Spain and spanned both the acute and convalescent phases of COVID-19. HLA class I and class II types, where available, came from metadata supplied by the sample provider rather than from assay-based typing. The material from the prospective study consisted of cDNA or gDNA derived from T cells, B-cell-depleted T cells, or PBMCs. A de-identified subject ID, COVID-19 status, age in years and sex were almost always included in the sample metadata. The dataset comprised deeply sampled blood TCRbeta repertoires from subjects exposed to, actively infected with, or recovered from COVID-19. Samples came from the ongoing ImmuneRACE study (first 160 participants) plus 1,254 subjects from 6 global collaborators. The repertoires were released in a freely available public database intended as a resource for research on the immune response to SARS-CoV-2. Overall results and qualifications from the work: How much clinical and demographic metadata was included differed by source and by participant, and the metadata was provided uncurated.

Collaborating institutions collected whole blood in K2EDTA tubes following their own protocols. For TCRbeta analysis, collaborator samples were shipped as frozen whole blood, as isolated PBMCs, or as DNA extracted from either sample type. The immunoSEQ Assay, a bias-controlled multiplex PCR, was used to amplify TCRbeta CDR3 regions from genomic DNA. The original methods were these. The number of nucleated cells in each sample was estimated from the amplification of reference gene primers within the assay. To quantify the absolute abundance of each unique TCRbeta CDR3 rearrangement, sequence reads were collapsed and filtered. For each sample, productive Simpson clonality was calculated as the square root of Simpson's diversity index over productive rearrangements. TCRdb's version of the immuneACCESS table is confined to in-frame rearrangements and falls short of the full clone set. An unresolved V gene accounts for under half of the shortfall where checked; the remainder is of unknown origin. V and J calls and clone size follow that table, whereas D and trimming were derived from the DNA. The sample has roughly 150,000 clones on record, 84% of them singletons. The ten largest clonotypes hold roughly a tenth of the sample.

The TCR was taken from a man aged 70-80 years with active or convalescent COVID-19. The sequencing sample was made of peripheral blood.

The sequenced DNA: TGTGCCAGCGGGGGGAGCTCTACTAATGAGCAGTTCTTC. It codes for CASGGSSTNEQFF. The rearranged chain carries TRBV18 and TRBJ2-1; the D gene is perhaps TRBD2, from 6 matching bases. According to the germline V gene, CDR1 reads KGHSH and CDR2 reads LQKENI. V and J are truncated by 8 bases and 7 bases respectively, leaving an intervening sequence of 15 bases. The CDR3 contains 13 residues, cysteine and phenylalanine counted. Kept here is only the CDR3 DNA, which spans 39 bases and is read in frame from base 1.